These 6 T cell receptor beta chains were sequenced from one sample in a study of identical twins. TCRdb reprocessed the 5' RACE reads with MiXCR, giving one entry per CDR3 protein. The sample lists 520,000 or so distinct CDR3 sequences; 22% were seen once. This same sample was also part of a study on T cells expressing NK-cell markers.

The sample was CD4+ T cells sorted from blood. These receptor sequences come from a young woman in good health.

In this sample, this clonotype turned up a few times. V is TRBV7-2 and J is TRBJ1-2; 7 positions match TRBD1. CDR1 and CDR2 (germline): SGHTA, FQGNSA. V was clipped by 4 bases and J by 7 bases; unmatched bases: 6. The CDR3 consists of 13 residues. The CDR3 coding sequence is TGTGCCAGCAGCTCCTACAGGGGTGCTGGCTACACCTTC. Its protein is CASSSYRGAGYTF.

This clonotype was counted between two and nine times. The CDR3 sequence: CASSERTGGAGGYTF. The CDR3 nucleotides read TGCGCCAGCAGTGAGCGGACAGGGGGCGCGGGTGGCTACACCTTC. The chain carries TRBV10-2 and TRBJ1-2; 11 bases align to TRBD1. The trim removed 2 bases at V and 7 bases at J, leaving 6 bases unmatched. CDR1 is WSHSY, CDR2 SAAADI, per germline. This CDR3 is built from 15 residues.

The table lists this clonotype with a few counts. The chain recombines TRBV4-1 with TRBJ2-3, with 12 bases lining up with TRBD2. V lost 2 bases to trimming and J lost 6 bases; unmatched junction nucleotides: 3. CDR1 MGHRA and CDR2 YSYEKL come from the germline V gene. The CDR3 length is 15 residues. CDR3 sequence reads: CASSQTGTSGDTQYF. The CDR3 bases are TGCGCCAGCAGCCAAACCGGGACTAGCGGGGATACGCAGTATTTT.

The chain couples TRBV20-1 to TRBJ2-5; possible D gene TRBD1, 6 bases. This CDR3 spans 14 amino acids. Germline CDR1 is DFQATT and CDR2 is SNEGSKA (reference sequence). V lost 2 bases and J lost 2, with 12 bases in between. The CDR3 is CSARHGQRQETQYF. CDR3 DNA: TGCAGTGCTAGACACGGACAGAGACAAGAGACCCAGTACTTC.

The sample holds a few counts of this clonotype. The V and J genes are TRBV6-5 and TRBJ1-2; 7 bases agree with TRBD1. The V and J ends lost 1 base and 8 bases, in that order; junction bases with no gene match: 10. CDR3 length equals 15 residues. CDR1 is MNHEY and CDR2 is SVGAGI in the germline V gene. The CDR3 DNA reads as TGTGCCAGCAGTTACTTGGAGGGGGCTGCAAGAGGCTACACCTTC. Its translation: CASSYLEGAARGYTF.

The rearrangement links TRBV20-1 to TRBJ1-1; D is undetermined. CDR1 and CDR2 (germline): DFQATT, SNEGSKA (reference sequence). Trimming cost V 6 bases and J 8 bases, with 19 bases left between them. The length of the CDR3 is 13 residues. The CDR3 bases are TGCAGTGCCCGGCCGCGGCTGGCCTCCGAAGCTTTCTTT. It encodes CSARPRLASEAFF.